These T cell receptor beta chains were read from a single sample in a study of OX40 agonist ivuxolimab in advanced cancers. This table comes from immunoSEQ multiplex PCR, and its TCRdb copy is limited to in-frame clones, with some not included. This repertoire shows roughly 74,000 clones, 94% found once; its top ten account for approximately 20%. The sequencing here drew on CD4+ or CD8+ T cells sorted from blood, taken in a trial of the OX40 agonist ivuxolimab. All receptors come from an adult with an advanced solid tumor such as melanoma, head and neck, liver or kidney cancer. CDR3s include the opening cysteine and the closing phenylalanine or tryptophan. A D gene is named only where the DNA matches it firmly. Clone size, where shown, is once, few, many, or a class for clones that have expanded.

d_gene: NA; j_gene: TRBJ1-5; abundance: once; v_gene: TRBV12-5; CDR3nt: TGTGCTAGTGCAGCCGGGGGGCGCAGCAATCAGCCCCAGCATTTT; CDR3aa: CASAAGGRSNQPQHF
d_gene: TRBD2; j_gene: TRBJ2-1; abundance: NA; v_gene: TRBV5-4; CDR3nt: TGTGCCAGCAGCTCGGCGCTGGGCGGATTTCCTAGCGGGGAGGAGCAGTTCTTC; CDR3aa: CASSSALGGFPSGEEQFF
d_gene: NA; j_gene: TRBJ2-7; abundance: NA; v_gene: TRBV7-9; CDR3nt: TGTGCCAGCAGCCTCCGCGGCGAGCAGTACTTC; CDR3aa: CASSLRGEQYF
d_gene: TRBD2; j_gene: TRBJ2-3; abundance: NA; v_gene: TRBV7-8; CDR3nt: TGTGCCAGCAGCCCGACTAGCGGGTTAGATACGCAGTATTTT; CDR3aa: CASSPTSGLDTQYF
d_gene: NA; j_gene: TRBJ1-1; abundance: NA; v_gene: TRBV5-1; CDR3nt: TGCGCCAGCAGCGTAGGGGCTGAAGCTTTCTTT; CDR3aa: CASSVGAEAFF
d_gene: NA; j_gene: TRBJ1-2; abundance: NA; v_gene: TRBV11-2; CDR3nt: TGTGCCGTCCCCCGGGGGGGCTATGGCTACACCTTC; CDR3aa: CAVPRGGYGYTF
d_gene: NA; j_gene: TRBJ2-7; abundance: once; v_gene: TRBV29-1; CDR3nt: TGCAGCGTTGAGCAGGGCGAGCAGTACTTC; CDR3aa: CSVEQGEQYF
d_gene: NA; j_gene: TRBJ1-2; abundance: few; v_gene: TRBV7-9; CDR3nt: TGTGCCAGCAGCTTAATTAGCGGCGGACCTGGCTACACCTTC; CDR3aa: CASSLISGGPGYTF
d_gene: NA; j_gene: TRBJ1-5; abundance: NA; v_gene: TRBV27; CDR3nt: TGTGCCAGCAGTTTGGGAGGCAATCGGCCCCAGCATTTT; CDR3aa: CASSLGGNRPQHF
d_gene: NA; j_gene: TRBJ1-4; abundance: NA; v_gene: TRBV28; CDR3nt: TGTGCCAGCAGTTGGCGTCGCAGGGCAAACGAAAAACTGTTTTTT; CDR3aa: CASSWRRRANEKLFF
d_gene: TRBD1; j_gene: TRBJ2-5; abundance: NA; v_gene: TRBV4-3; CDR3nt: TGCGCCAGCAGACAAGACGCGGGACAGGTACAAGAGACCCAGTACTTC; CDR3aa: CASRQDAGQVQETQYF
d_gene: TRBD1; j_gene: TRBJ1-1; abundance: NA; v_gene: TRBV27; CDR3nt: TGTGCCAGCAGGAATGACAGGGTTTGGCTCCCTGAAGCTTTCTTT; CDR3aa: CASRNDRVWLPEAFF
d_gene: NA; j_gene: TRBJ1-1; abundance: NA; v_gene: TRBV6-4; CDR3nt: TGTGCCAGCAGTGACTCGCCAGAGAACACTGAAGCTTTCTTT; CDR3aa: CASSDSPENTEAFF
d_gene: TRBD1; j_gene: TRBJ1-2; abundance: NA; v_gene: TRBV11-2; CDR3nt: TGTGCCAGCAGCTTTGGACTGGCGACAGGGGACGGCTACACCTTC; CDR3aa: CASSFGLATGDGYTF
d_gene: NA; j_gene: TRBJ2-1; abundance: NA; v_gene: TRBV27; CDR3nt: TGTGCCAGCAGTTTGGATCGGCGGGGATCCTACAATGAGCAGTTCTTC; CDR3aa: CASSLDRRGSYNEQFF
d_gene: NA; j_gene: TRBJ2-3; abundance: NA; v_gene: TRBV4-1; CDR3nt: TGCGCCAGCAGCCAAGGATCCGCGTCCACAGATACGCAGTATTTT; CDR3aa: CASSQGSASTDTQYF
d_gene: NA; j_gene: TRBJ2-3; abundance: NA; v_gene: TRBV7-9; CDR3nt: TGTGCCAGCAGCTTAGCGCCCCGCGGGGCCCACACAGATACGCAGTATTTT; CDR3aa: CASSLAPRGAHTDTQYF
d_gene: NA; j_gene: TRBJ2-1; abundance: NA; v_gene: TRBV18; CDR3nt: TGTGCCAGCTCACCACAGGCACTCAATGAGCAGTTCTTC; CDR3aa: CASSPQALNEQFF
d_gene: NA; j_gene: TRBJ2-7; abundance: NA; v_gene: TRBV6-6; CDR3nt: TGTGCCAGCAGTGCTGAGTTCGACCACGAGCAGTACTTC; CDR3aa: CASSAEFDHEQYF
d_gene: TRBD1; j_gene: TRBJ2-7; abundance: NA; v_gene: TRBV5-1; CDR3nt: TGCGCCAGCAGCTCCCGGGACAGCTCCGTCGAGCAGTACTTC; CDR3aa: CASSSRDSSVEQYF
d_gene: NA; j_gene: TRBJ1-2; abundance: NA; v_gene: TRBV18; CDR3nt: TGTGCCAGCTCCCATAGGGGGGAGGACAACTATGGCTACACCTTC; CDR3aa: CASSHRGEDNYGYTF
d_gene: TRBD1; j_gene: TRBJ1-4; abundance: NA; v_gene: TRBV27; CDR3nt: TGTGCCAGCAGTGACAGGGGGTTGGAAAAACTGTTTTTT; CDR3aa: CASSDRGLEKLFF
d_gene: NA; j_gene: TRBJ1-2; abundance: NA; v_gene: TRBV27; CDR3nt: TGTGCCAGCAGTTACGCTCGGTCCTCTGGCTACACCTTC; CDR3aa: CASSYARSSGYTF
d_gene: NA; j_gene: TRBJ2-5; abundance: NA; v_gene: TRBV25-1; CDR3nt: TGTGCCAGCAGTGAATGGGTCCAAGAGACCCAGTACTTC; CDR3aa: CASSEWVQETQYF
d_gene: NA; j_gene: TRBJ2-7; abundance: NA; v_gene: TRBV27; CDR3nt: TGTGCCAGCAGTTTAACCTGGACCCTCTACGAGCAGTACTTC; CDR3aa: CASSLTWTLYEQYF
d_gene: TRBD1; j_gene: TRBJ1-4; abundance: NA; v_gene: TRBV4-2; CDR3nt: TGTGCCAGCAGCCACTCAACGGACAGGGGCGGCGAAAAACTGTTTTTT; CDR3aa: CASSHSTDRGGEKLFF
d_gene: NA; j_gene: TRBJ2-7; abundance: NA; v_gene: TRBV6-5; CDR3nt: TGTGCCAGCAGTTACTCGGGGCAGACCTACGAGCAGTACTTC; CDR3aa: CASSYSGQTYEQYF
d_gene: NA; j_gene: TRBJ2-3; abundance: NA; v_gene: TRBV7-9; CDR3nt: TGTGCCAGCAGCTTAGTAAGCGCAACAACAGATACGCAGTATTTT; CDR3aa: CASSLVSATTDTQYF
d_gene: NA; j_gene: TRBJ2-1; abundance: NA; v_gene: TRBV6-1; CDR3nt: TGTGCCAGCAGTGAACAGGCAGGGCCGGACAATGAGCAGTTCTTC; CDR3aa: CASSEQAGPDNEQFF
d_gene: NA; j_gene: TRBJ1-2; abundance: NA; v_gene: TRBV6-5; CDR3nt: TGTGCCAGCAGTCCTGGGACGGACTATGGCTACACCTTC; CDR3aa: CASSPGTDYGYTF
d_gene: NA; j_gene: TRBJ2-3; abundance: NA; v_gene: TRBV7-2; CDR3nt: TGTGCCAGCAGCCTGGCATACACAGATACGCAGTATTTT; CDR3aa: CASSLAYTDTQYF
d_gene: NA; j_gene: TRBJ1-2; abundance: NA; v_gene: TRBV19; CDR3nt: TGTGCCAGTAGCCCGACAGTCTATGGCTACACCTTC; CDR3aa: CASSPTVYGYTF
d_gene: TRBD1; j_gene: TRBJ2-3; abundance: NA; v_gene: TRBV4-1; CDR3nt: TGCGCCAGCAGCCGCTTGACAGGGGATACGCAGTATTTT; CDR3aa: CASSRLTGDTQYF
d_gene: NA; j_gene: TRBJ2-5; abundance: once; v_gene: TRBV5-1; CDR3nt: TGCGCCAGCAGCTGGACAGTACAAGAGACCCAGTACTTC; CDR3aa: CASSWTVQETQYF
d_gene: TRBD2; j_gene: TRBJ2-3; abundance: NA; v_gene: TRBV7-6; CDR3nt: TGTGCCAGCAGCCAGACCGGGACTAGCGGGAGGAGTTTT; CDR3aa: CASSQTGTSGRSF
d_gene: NA; j_gene: TRBJ2-7; abundance: NA; v_gene: TRBV5-5; CDR3nt: TGTGCCAGCAGCCAGGACAGTTGGGGTGCCTACGAGCAGTACTTC; CDR3aa: CASSQDSWGAYEQYF
d_gene: TRBD1; j_gene: TRBJ1-1; abundance: NA; v_gene: TRBV7-9; CDR3nt: TGTGCCAGCAGCCCCCACAGGGGAGAAGCTTTCTTT; CDR3aa: CASSPHRGEAFF
d_gene: NA; j_gene: TRBJ1-5; abundance: NA; v_gene: TRBV7-9; CDR3nt: TGTGCCAGCAGCTTAGCAGGGGGCAATCAGCCCCAGCATTTT; CDR3aa: CASSLAGGNQPQHF
d_gene: NA; j_gene: TRBJ2-1; abundance: NA; v_gene: TRBV7-9; CDR3nt: TGTGCCAGCAGCTTAAAGGGGATTGGCTCCTACAATGAGCAGTTCTTC; CDR3aa: CASSLKGIGSYNEQFF
d_gene: NA; j_gene: TRBJ2-7; abundance: NA; v_gene: TRBV4-2; CDR3nt: TGTGCCAGCAGCCAAGAATCTCCTCGAGACGAGCAGTACTTC; CDR3aa: CASSQESPRDEQYF
d_gene: NA; j_gene: TRBJ1-1; abundance: NA; v_gene: TRBV6-1; CDR3nt: TGTGCCAGCAGTGAAGGAAGGGTGCGGGCTTTCTTT; CDR3aa: CASSEGRVRAFF
d_gene: NA; j_gene: TRBJ1-1; abundance: NA; v_gene: TRBV6-6; CDR3nt: TGTGCCAGCAGTTACTTAGGGGCCCGGAACACTGAAGCTTTCTTT; CDR3aa: CASSYLGARNTEAFF
d_gene: NA; j_gene: TRBJ2-5; abundance: NA; v_gene: TRBV4-1; CDR3nt: TGCGCCAGCAGCCAGGGACCCTATGCGTACCAAGAGACCCAGTACTTC; CDR3aa: CASSQGPYAYQETQYF
d_gene: NA; j_gene: TRBJ1-4; abundance: NA; v_gene: TRBV29-1; CDR3nt: TGCAGCGTTGAAGAACTAGGAGAAAAACTGTTTTTT; CDR3aa: CSVEELGEKLFF
d_gene: NA; j_gene: TRBJ1-2; abundance: NA; v_gene: TRBV5-5; CDR3nt: TGTGCCAGCACCTCCTTAAAGGGGGTCGTCTATGGCTACACCTTC; CDR3aa: CASTSLKGVVYGYTF
d_gene: TRBD1; j_gene: TRBJ1-1; abundance: NA; v_gene: TRBV11-2; CDR3nt: TGTGCCAGCAGCTTAGATCAAGGGGGCGCGAGGGCCACTGAAGCTTTCTTT; CDR3aa: CASSLDQGGARATEAFF
d_gene: TRBD2; j_gene: TRBJ2-5; abundance: NA; v_gene: TRBV14; CDR3nt: TGTGCCAGCAGCCTATCGACTAGCGTAGAGACCCAGTACTTC; CDR3aa: CASSLSTSVETQYF
d_gene: NA; j_gene: TRBJ2-1; abundance: NA; v_gene: TRBV27; CDR3nt: TGTGCCAGCACCGGGACAAACTACAATGAGCAGTTCTTC; CDR3aa: CASTGTNYNEQFF
d_gene: NA; j_gene: TRBJ2-3; abundance: NA; v_gene: TRBV21-1; CDR3nt: TGTGCCAGCAGCAAAAACTACGGACGTTGGGACAGGGCAACAGATACGCAGTATTTT; CDR3aa: CASSKNYGRWDRATDTQYF
d_gene: NA; j_gene: TRBJ2-7; abundance: once; v_gene: TRBV4-2; CDR3nt: TGTGCCAGCAGCCCAGAGTCCGGGGGCGCGTACGAGCAGTACTTC; CDR3aa: CASSPESGGAYEQYF
d_gene: TRBD1; j_gene: TRBJ2-7; abundance: NA; v_gene: TRBV2; CDR3nt: TGTGCCAGCAGTTTACGGGACAGGGGTTCCTACGAGCAGTACTTC; CDR3aa: CASSLRDRGSYEQYF
d_gene: NA; j_gene: TRBJ1-1; abundance: NA; v_gene: TRBV27; CDR3nt: TGTGCCAGCAGTTTATCCCCCCGGCAGTTTGAAGCTTTCTTT; CDR3aa: CASSLSPRQFEAFF
d_gene: NA; j_gene: TRBJ1-5; abundance: NA; v_gene: TRBV6-5; CDR3nt: TGTGCCAGCAGCTTAGGGGGTAAGCCCCAGCATTTT; CDR3aa: CASSLGGKPQHF
d_gene: NA; j_gene: TRBJ2-1; abundance: NA; v_gene: TRBV29-1; CDR3nt: TGCAGCGTTGCCTCCGGGGACAACCGGGGGAATGAGCAGTTCTTC; CDR3aa: CSVASGDNRGNEQFF
d_gene: TRBD1; j_gene: TRBJ1-2; abundance: NA; v_gene: TRBV9; CDR3nt: TGTGCCAGCAGCGTGGGAAGGACAGGGGGTTCCTATGGCTACACCTTC; CDR3aa: CASSVGRTGGSYGYTF
d_gene: NA; j_gene: TRBJ2-7; abundance: NA; v_gene: TRBV27; CDR3nt: TGTGCCAGCAGTTTAACCCCATCCTCGAGCTCCTACGAGCAGTACTTC; CDR3aa: CASSLTPSSSSYEQYF
d_gene: NA; j_gene: TRBJ1-2; abundance: NA; v_gene: TRBV5-6; CDR3nt: TGTGCCAGCAACCTAGACGAGAGGGGCTATGGCTACACCTTC; CDR3aa: CASNLDERGYGYTF